This T cell receptor beta chain is from a study of technical replicates of blood from four donors. Germline V lookup: CDR1 SQVTM, CDR2 ANQGSEA. The CDR3 is 14 residues long. The V and J ends lost 7 bases and 6 bases, in that order; junction bases with no gene match: 10. This clone was seen once. The data were produced by immunoSEQ multiplex PCR, yet TCRdb's version contains in-frame clones alone and is incomplete. In the table there are about 80,000 clones, roughly 94% of which are singletons. This TCR was sampled from a human donor in good health. Sequenced material: T cells isolated from PBMCs. V is TRBV29-1 and J is TRBJ2-1, with TRBD2 matching 9 bases. CDR3 in DNA: TGCAGCGGTGGAGGGACTAGCAGCTCCAATGAGCAGTTCTTC. Residues: CSGGGTSSSNEQFF.